This T cell receptor (beta chain) was identified during a study of identical twins. A template switching step contributed a universal primer site, while unique molecular identifiers were present in the cDNA. MiXCR, applied by TCRdb to the 5' RACE reads, yields one record per CDR3 protein. The sample shows roughly 1,500,000 distinct CDR3 sequences, about 31% of them seen only once. The ends lost 2 bases at V and 1 base at J; junction bases unmatched: 4. Germline loops: CDR1 DFQATT, CDR2 SNEGSKA (reference sequence). This CDR3 comprises 16 residues. The chain has TRBV20-1 and TRBJ2-2; TRBD2 matches 10 bases. Sequenced: cord blood. The TCR comes from a newborn girl in good health. The CDR3 here is CSARRSGGMNTGELFF. The CDR3 DNA reads as TGCAGTGCTAGACGTAGCGGGGGGATGAACACCGGGGAGCTGTTTTTT.